The entry that follows covers one T cell receptor beta chain sequence. Its antigen is as yet unknown. An end of the junction differs from the germline gene, which may be a read error. The sample is drawn from a study of graft-versus-host responses after intestinal transplantation. About the research overall: All recipients got anti-thymocyte globulin induction, then tacrolimus and steroids for approximately 3 years.

This CDR3 has 14 residues. The germline V gene encodes CDR1 MNHEY and CDR2 SVGAGI. Findings and limits, study-wide: After transplant, early declines in HvG clones were associated with peak levels of circulating GvH clones.

TCRdb keeps only in-frame clones here, not all; method: immunoSEQ multiplex PCR. The data show 85,000 to 90,000 clones, with over 85% seen just once and roughly 0.31% held by the top ten. The source was unstimulated CD4+ T cells sorted from spleen or lymph node cells, collected before intestinal transplant. This chain joins TRBV6-5 and TRBJ2-7; D perhaps matches TRBD2 (6 bases). The TCR originated in a human donor who received an intestinal transplant. The CDR3 nucleotides read TGTGCGAGCACGGGGCTAGCGATTCCCTACGAGCAGTACTTC. It encodes CASTGLAIPYEQYF.